These T cell receptor beta chains were read from a single sample in a study of blood T cell repertoires in COVID-19. Repertoires were generated with immunoSEQ multiplex PCR, while TCRdb's copy carries only in-frame clones and drops some. The sample has under 200,000 clones; 85% to 90% are singletons. The sequenced sample consisted of peripheral blood. The origin of the receptors is a man aged 55 to 70 with COVID-19, enrolled during active disease. Both conserved end residues are trimmed from each CDR3.

v_gene	j_gene	len	CDR3aa
TRBV6-2/TRBV6-3	TRBJ1-1	11	ASSPDKLTEAF
TRBV15	TRBJ1-5	14	ATSRDRPYSNQPQH
TRBV19	TRBJ1-4	10	ANSRDTSKLF
TRBV5-6	TRBJ1-1	12	ASSVQGFDTEAF
TRBV30	TRBJ1-1	12	AWSKQGAGTEAF
TRBV15	TRBJ1-6	11	ASGSSYNSPLH
TRBV7-6	TRBJ1-3	13	ASSLGGGGGNTIY
TRBV6-5	TRBJ1-2	14	ASSYSGRQGANGYT
TRBV7-8	TRBJ2-3	14	ASSLREGESTDTQY
TRBV11-1	TRBJ2-3	14	ASSVRLAGAGDTQY
TRBV5-1	TRBJ1-4	11	ASSLGTGEKLF
TRBV2	TRBJ2-3	13	ASSLTESSTDTQY
TRBV6-5	TRBJ1-1	12	ASIFGQGNTEAF
TRBV7-8	TRBJ2-2	9	ASSPSGELF
TRBV19	TRBJ2-1	14	ASSIPSTGGKNEQF
TRBV7-2	TRBJ2-7	13	ASSRTGSPPYEQY
TRBV23-1	TRBJ2-3	13	ASSFVRGGADTQY
TRBV27	TRBJ1-1	14	ASSTGTGFWSTEAF
TRBV7-2	TRBJ1-2	10	ASSLSRGGYT
TRBV28	TRBJ2-4	13	ASSSPQESKNIQY
TRBV19	TRBJ1-1	13	ASSISGQANTEAF
TRBV15	TRBJ2-5	13	ATSRGTGVGETQY
TRBV11-2	TRBJ1-6	13	ASSLEARVNSPLH
TRBV7-3	TRBJ2-3	12	ASSLNQGTDTQY
TRBV16	TRBJ1-2	12	ASSQIGEAYGYT
TRBV5-6	TRBJ2-3	13	ASSHTGRMADTQY
TRBV7-8	TRBJ2-1	16	ASSLAQLAGLVVHEQF
TRBV7-2	TRBJ2-5	12	ASSFQGYQETQY
TRBV19	TRBJ2-7	13	ASSILAGYSYEQY
TRBV5-5	TRBJ2-3	13	ASSLGTSGSYTQY
TRBV7-2	TRBJ2-6	14	ASSQKGGAGANVLT